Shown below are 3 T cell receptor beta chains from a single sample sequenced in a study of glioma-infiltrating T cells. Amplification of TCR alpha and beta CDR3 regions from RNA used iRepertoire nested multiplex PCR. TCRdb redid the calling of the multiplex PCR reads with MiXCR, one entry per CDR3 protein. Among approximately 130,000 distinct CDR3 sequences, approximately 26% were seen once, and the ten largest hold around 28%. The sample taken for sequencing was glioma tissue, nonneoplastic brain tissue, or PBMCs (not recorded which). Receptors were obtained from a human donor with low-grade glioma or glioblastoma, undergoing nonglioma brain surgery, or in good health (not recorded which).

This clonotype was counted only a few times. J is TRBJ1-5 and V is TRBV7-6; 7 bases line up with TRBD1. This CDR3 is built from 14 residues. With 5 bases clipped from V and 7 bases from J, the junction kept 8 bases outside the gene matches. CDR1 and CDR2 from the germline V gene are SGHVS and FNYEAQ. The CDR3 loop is CASSLQGSGQPQHF. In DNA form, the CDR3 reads TGTGCCAGCAGCCTACAGGGGTCAGGCCAGCCCCAGCATTTT.

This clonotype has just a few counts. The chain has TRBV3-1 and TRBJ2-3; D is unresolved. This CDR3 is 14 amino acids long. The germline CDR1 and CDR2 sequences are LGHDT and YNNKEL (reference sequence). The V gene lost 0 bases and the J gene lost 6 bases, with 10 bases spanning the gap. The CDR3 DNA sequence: TGTGCCAGCAGCCAAGATATCCCTCCGGATACGCAGTATTTT. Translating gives CASSQDIPPDTQYF.

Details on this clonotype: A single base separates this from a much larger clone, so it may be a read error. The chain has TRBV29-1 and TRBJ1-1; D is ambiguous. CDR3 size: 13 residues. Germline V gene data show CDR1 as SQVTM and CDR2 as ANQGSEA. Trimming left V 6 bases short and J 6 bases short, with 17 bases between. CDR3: CSVPSETRAEAFF. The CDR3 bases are TGCAGCGTCCCATCGGAGACAAGGGCTGAAGCTTTCTTT. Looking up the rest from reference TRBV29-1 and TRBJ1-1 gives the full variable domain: SAVISQKPSRDICQRGTSLTIQCQVDSQVTMMFWYRQQPGQSLTLIATANQGSEATYESGFVIDKFPISRPNLTFSTLTVSNMSPEDSSIYLCSVPSETRAEAFFGQGTRLTVV.